The 26 T cell receptor beta chains reported below all come from one sample, sequenced in a study of vaccination and CD4 T cells after COVID-19. The sample's treatment: approximately 9-day PBMC culture with coronavirus spike peptide pools or control peptides (ViraFEST assay). The antigens of these receptors remain unknown. Oncomine TCR Beta short-read sequencing was applied to DNA from cultured CD4+ T cells. MiXCR, run by TCRdb on the PCR reads, gives a single entry per CDR3 protein. The repertoire includes about 13,000 distinct CDR3 sequences, approximately 42% of them detected once, and roughly 9.8% sits in the top ten. Sequencing was performed on CD4+ T cells from blood, cultured in vitro, taken after SARS-CoV-2 vaccination. The receptors stem from a human donor who had recovered from COVID-19.

This clonotype was found once. The chain is built from TRBV4-2 and TRBJ2-1; the match to TRBD2 covers 8 bases. Per the germline V gene, CDR1 is LGHNA and CDR2 is YNFKEQ. The CDR3 has 17 amino acids. The junction had 9 bases not matched to a gene; V was cut back by 4 bases and J by 1 base. The CDR3 is CASSRQAGGDSYNEQFF. In nucleotides, the CDR3 is TGTGCCAGCAGCCGGCAGGCCGGGGGGGATTCCTACAATGAGCAGTTCTTC.

The chain carries TRBV20-1 and TRBJ2-7; D is undetermined. V lost 0 bases and J 1 base, leaving 4 bases between the germline ends. This CDR3 has 12 residues. From germline, CDR1 is DFQATT and CDR2 SNEGSKA (reference sequence). The CDR3 is CSAREDSYEQYF. CDR3 DNA: TGCAGTGCTAGAGAGGATTCCTACGAGCAGTACTTC.

This clonotype occurred a few times. The V and J genes are TRBV20-1 and TRBJ1-5, with 8 bases matching TRBD1. This CDR3 has 17 residues. CDR1 and CDR2 (germline): DFQATT, SNEGSKA (reference sequence). After removal of 2 bases from V and 0 bases from J, the junction contained 9 bases not matched to a gene. This CDR3 reads CSARQDRVGYSNQPQHF. Written as DNA, the CDR3 is TGCAGTGCTAGACAGGACAGGGTGGGGTATAGCAATCAGCCCCAGCATTTT.

This clonotype has more than one count but fewer than ten. V gene TRBV6-1 combines with J gene TRBJ1-5, with D perhaps TRBD1 (5 bases). Germline CDR1 is MNHNS and CDR2 is SASEGT. This CDR3 region has 15 residues. The V and J ends lost 1 base and 3 bases respectively, with 10 bases between them. The CDR3: CASSEEGRYNQPQHF. The CDR3 bases are TGTGCCAGCAGTGAAGAGGGACGGTACAATCAGCCCCAGCATTTT.

The chain recombines TRBV7-2 with TRBJ1-1, with D perhaps TRBD1 (5 bases). CDR1 and CDR2 (germline): SGHTA, FQGNSA. Trimming shortened V by 3 bases and J by 4 bases, and 6 bases separated the two germline ends. The CDR3 is 12 amino acids. The CDR3 region has the DNA TGTGCCAGCAGCTTGAGGGGCACTGAAGCTTTCTTT. It translates to CASSLRGTEAFF.

The chain combines TRBV6-2 or TRBV6-3 with TRBJ1-5, with 10 bases aligning to TRBD1. V lost 4 bases and J lost 6; bases outside the gene matches: 3. CDR1 and CDR2 from the germline V gene are MNHEY and SVGEGT. The CDR3 runs 14 residues. The CDR3 loop reads CASSWDRGAQPQHF. CDR3 DNA sequence: TGTGCCAGCAGTTGGGACAGGGGTGCTCAGCCCCAGCATTTT.

CDR3 residues: CASSRPGQGTDTQYF. The CDR3 DNA follows: TGTGCCAGTAGCCGACCGGGACAGGGGACAGATACGCAGTATTTT. This rearrangement joins TRBV19 to TRBJ2-3; 10 bases are shared with TRBD1. With 6 bases clipped from V and 3 bases from J, the junction kept 6 bases outside the gene matches. The CDR3 spans 15 residues. Germline V gene lookup returns CDR1 LNHDA and CDR2 SQIVND (reference sequence).

The V and J genes are TRBV11-1 and TRBJ1-3; possibly TRBD1 for D (5 bases). The CDR3 contains 14 residues. V gave up 5 bases and J gave up 4 bases, with 12 bases separating them. Germline CDR1 and CDR2: SGHAT and FQDESV (reference sequence). The CDR3 DNA reads TGTGCCAGCAGCGCTCAGGGAATCGGAAACACCATATATTTT. Encoded protein: CASSAQGIGNTIYF.

The rearrangement joins TRBV29-1 to TRBJ2-1; no firm D call. The CDR3 consists of 15 residues. Trimming removed 0 bases at V and 4 bases at J, with 13 bases between. Germline CDR1 and CDR2: SQVTM and ANQGSEA. CDR3: CSVEDRHRNYNEQFF. DNA of the CDR3: TGCAGCGTTGAAGACAGACACCGGAATTACAATGAGCAGTTCTTC.

This clonotype has a handful of counts. The genes are TRBV6-5 and TRBJ2-7, with D perhaps TRBD1 (6 bases). Germline lookup yields CDR1 MNHEY and CDR2 SVGAGI. The germline V and J ends were trimmed by 0 bases and 7 bases, with 16 bases remaining between them. The length of the CDR3 is 15 residues. The CDR3 coding sequence is TGTGCCAGCAGTTACTCGACGGGCAACAGGGAGGAGCAGTACTTC. This codes for CASSYSTGNREEQYF.

This clonotype came up a few times. This chain joins TRBV6-1 and TRBJ1-5, with D perhaps TRBD1 (6 bases). CDR1 and CDR2 (germline): MNHNS, SASEGT. The CDR3 is made up of 16 amino acids. V lost 6 bases to trimming and J lost 7 bases, with 22 bases between them. CDR3 in DNA: TGTGCCAGCAGGGGGTCGGACAGAGGGGTGGGACAGCCCCAGCATTTT. This codes for CASRGSDRGVGQPQHF.

In its sample, this clonotype was seen a few times. The chain couples TRBV27 to TRBJ1-1, with 7 nucleotides matching TRBD1. The CDR3 extends over 16 amino acids. The trim removed 5 bases at V and 0 bases at J, leaving 9 bases unmatched. CDR1 is MNHEY, CDR2 SMNVEV, per germline (reference sequence). CDR3 sequence reads: CASSANRGRMNTEAFF. Written as DNA, the CDR3 is TGTGCCAGCAGTGCGAACAGGGGCCGGATGAACACTGAAGCTTTCTTT.

This clonotype was counted only a few times. V and J are TRBV28 and TRBJ1-3; 7 positions agree with TRBD1. Germline CDR1 is MDHEN and CDR2 is SYDVKM. V shed 5 bases and J 6 bases; nucleotides not matched to a gene: 7. The CDR3 contains 14 residues. The CDR3 loop reads CASSPTGWENTIYF. CDR3 DNA sequence: TGTGCCAGCAGTCCGACAGGGTGGGAAAACACCATATATTTT.

This clonotype occurred a few times. The gene calls are TRBV27 and TRBJ1-1; TRBD1 matches 7 bases. The CDR3 is made up of 13 amino acids. Trimming cost V 5 bases and J 1 base; bases outside gene matches: 1. The germline gives CDR1 MNHEY, CDR2 SMNVEV (reference sequence). Written as DNA, the CDR3 is TGTGCCAGCAGTAGACAGGGGAACACTGAAGCTTTCTTT. Its protein product is CASSRQGNTEAFF.

There are a few counts of this clonotype. The chain is built from TRBV7-3 and TRBJ2-1; maybe TRBD2 (5 bases). Trimming pared 9 bases from V and 4 bases from J, leaving 16 bases between. From germline, CDR1 is SGHTA and CDR2 FQGTGA. This CDR3 region has 14 residues. CDR3 DNA sequence: TGTGCCAGTAAGCAGTCAGCGGCGTACAATGAGCAGTTCTTC. The encoded protein is CASKQSAAYNEQFF.

The V gene is TRBV7-9, the J gene TRBJ2-1; 9 nucleotides match TRBD2. This CDR3 spans 18 amino acids. The V segment lost 1 base and the J segment 4 bases; nucleotides outside the gene matches: 11. The V gene's germline CDR1 is SEHNR and CDR2 FQNEAQ (reference sequence). CDR3 nucleotides: TGTGCCAGCAGCTTAGAACTAGCGGGCTGGGATCTTTACAATGAGCAGTTCTTC. Translation: CASSLELAGWDLYNEQFF. Combining the CDR3 with reference TRBV7-9 and TRBJ2-1 gives the whole variable domain DTGVSQNPRHKITKRGQNVTFRCDPISEHNRLYWYRQTLGQGPEFLTYFQNEAQLEKSRLLSDRFSAERPKGSFSTLEIQRTEQGDSAMYLCASSLELAGWDLYNEQFFGPGTRLTVL.

The chain is built from TRBV20-1 and TRBJ2-5, with TRBD1 as a possible D gene (7 bases). CDR3 length equals 14 residues. CDR1 DFQATT and CDR2 SNEGSKA come from the germline V gene (reference sequence). The ends were cut back, 6 bases at V and 5 bases at J, with 19 bases in the middle. Written as DNA, the CDR3 is TGCAGTGCAATCAGGGGGGCAGGCCAGGAGACCCAGTACTTC. It is translated as CSAIRGAGQETQYF.

The V gene is TRBV25-1, the J gene TRBJ2-7; 14 bases line up with TRBD2. V lost 2 bases to trimming and J lost 4 bases; unmatched junction nucleotides: 4. The CDR3 spans 16 residues. The germline V gene encodes CDR1 MGHDK and CDR2 SYGVNS. The CDR3 coding sequence is TGTGCCAGCAGTGAACCGGGGACTAGCGGGAGTTACGAGCAGTACTTC. Amino acid sequence: CASSEPGTSGSYEQYF.

This clonotype was seen only a few times. The rearrangement uses TRBV20-1 and TRBJ2-5; D perhaps matches TRBD2 (6 bases). CDR1 is DFQATT and CDR2 is SNEGSKA in the germline V gene (reference sequence). V was pared by 0 bases and J by 1 base, with 12 bases between. The CDR3 consists of 15 residues. The CDR3 region is CSARDLAGSQETQYF. The CDR3 DNA reads TGCAGTGCTAGAGATCTTGCGGGGAGCCAAGAGACCCAGTACTTC.

The rearrangement links TRBV11-2 to TRBJ2-7; D is unresolved. Germline values: CDR1 SGHAT, CDR2 FQNNGV. V lost 3 bases, J lost 6 bases, and 9 bases lay in between. This CDR3 is built from 12 residues. The CDR3 protein is CASSFGDTEQYF. The CDR3 coding sequence is TGTGCCAGCAGCTTTGGGGATACCGAGCAGTACTTC.

The J gene is TRBJ1-1, the V gene TRBV10-3; D may be TRBD1 (5 bases). The CDR3 loop spans 15 amino acids. Between the trimmed V and J ends, which lost 3 bases and 3 bases, there was a span of 14 bases. The germline gives CDR1 ENHRY, CDR2 SYGVKD. As DNA, the CDR3 is TGTGCCATCAGTGACAGGGATGGGGGAGACACTGAAGCTTTCTTT. Amino acids: CAISDRDGGDTEAFF.

This clonotype showed up just a few times. The V call is TRBV19, the J call TRBJ1-6, with 9 bases lining up with TRBD1. Germline V CDR1 and CDR2: LNHDA, SQIVND (reference sequence). This CDR3 has 14 amino acids. Trimming removed 7 bases from V and 7 bases from J; junction bases left unmatched: 5. The CDR3 coding sequence is TGTGCCAGTAATCCGGGACAGGGAAATTCACCCCTCCACTTT. This translates into CASNPGQGNSPLHF.

This chain connects TRBV7-9 to TRBJ2-7, with TRBD2 as a possible D gene (6 bases). The DNA end is more similar to TRBJ2-5, so the J call may be wrong. The germline V gene encodes CDR1 SEHNR and CDR2 FQNEAQ (reference sequence). There are 13 residues in the CDR3. This CDR3 reads CASSLSGAETQYF. CDR3 coding DNA: TGTGCCAGCAGCTTGTCGGGAGCAGAGACCCAGTACTTC.

The chain recombines TRBV29-1 with TRBJ1-1; D is ambiguous. The germline V gene encodes CDR1 SQVTM and CDR2 ANQGSEA. The V end lost 6 bases, the J end lost 0 bases, and 8 bases lay between the germline ends. The CDR3 loop spans 12 amino acids. The DNA for the CDR3 is TGCAGCGTCGTCAGAATGAACACTGAAGCTTTCTTT. Translating gives CSVVRMNTEAFF.

CDR3 sequence: CASSYGQGADTQYF. CDR3 in DNA: TGTGCCAGCAGTTATGGACAGGGGGCGGATACGCAGTATTTT. The rearrangement links TRBV6-5 to TRBJ2-3; TRBD1 matches 11 bases. V trimming: 3 bases; J trimming: 6 bases; junction bases outside the gene matches: 2. CDR3 length: 14 amino acids. From germline, CDR1 is MNHEY and CDR2 SVGAGI.

The CDR3 coding sequence is TGTGCCAGCAGTCGGACAGGGGTCAACTATGGCTACACCTTC. Protein sequence: CASSRTGVNYGYTF. The chain links TRBV27 to TRBJ1-2, with 9 bases that match TRBD1. The CDR3 has 14 amino acids. Germline CDR1 is MNHEY and CDR2 is SMNVEV (reference sequence). The junction had 3 bases not matched to a gene; V was cut back by 5 bases and J by 2 bases.